Listed here are 20 T cell receptor beta chains from one sample, sequenced in a study of regulatory T cells in long-lasting Graves disease. With iRepertoire HTBI primers and Arm-PCR of CDR3 regions, TCR beta libraries were built. TCRdb called the multiplex PCR reads again in MiXCR, with one record for every CDR3 protein. Of more than 350,000 distinct CDR3 sequences in the sample, about 15% were seen once. The time point: newly diagnosed GD, antithyroid drugs for less than 3 months. There was RNA extracted from PBMCs, and the TCR library was made from it. This same sample was also taken into another study, of T cells in Graves' hyperthyroidism and ophthalmopathy.

This material consisted of peripheral blood mononuclear cells (PBMCs), taken at new diagnosis, from a patient treated with antithyroid drugs. The receptors stem from a woman in her 30s with Graves disease.

Ten or more counts support this clonotype. V gene TRBV12-3 or TRBV12-4 combines with J gene TRBJ2-3, with D possibly matching TRBD2 (5 bases). The V end was cut by 6 bases, the J end by 4 bases, with 14 bases between. This CDR3 is built from 14 residues. The CDR3 sequence is CASSPRGSPDTQYF. CDR3 nucleotides: TGTGCCAGCAGCCCTCGTGGGAGTCCAGATACGCAGTATTTT.

This clonotype was counted between two and nine times. This sequence joins TRBV9 and TRBJ2-7; D could derive from TRBD1 or TRBD2 (5 bases each). Germline V gene sequence: CDR1 SGDLS, CDR2 YYNGEE. CDR3 length equals 16 residues. Trimming removed 2 bases at V and 4 bases at J, with 19 bases between. CDR3 sequence (DNA): TGTGCCAGCAGCGTGGGGCCGGCACGGGATAGTTACGAGCAGTACTTC. Amino acid sequence: CASSVGPARDSYEQYF.

V and J are TRBV20-1 and TRBJ1-2, with D maybe TRBD1 (6 bases). The CDR3 is made up of 13 amino acids. Germline CDR1 reads DFQATT; CDR2 reads SNEGSKA (reference sequence). Trimming removed 6 bases at V and 5 bases at J, with 16 bases between. The CDR3 coding sequence is TGCAGTGCCTCAGGGGCCGGCGCTTATGGCTACACCTTC. Translating gives CSASGAGAYGYTF.

The chain links TRBV7-9 to TRBJ1-6; D may be TRBD1 (6 bases). The CDR3 spans 14 residues. Trimming removed 4 bases from V and 11 bases from J, with 15 bases in between. Germline V gene sequence: CDR1 SEHNR, CDR2 FQNEAQ (reference sequence). The CDR3 is CASSSLNQGTPLHF. CDR3 DNA sequence: TGTGCCAGCAGCTCCCTGAACCAGGGGACACCCCTCCACTTT. Drawing the rest from reference TRBV7-9 and TRBJ1-6, the complete variable domain is DTGVSQNPRHKITKRGQNVTFRCDPISEHNRLYWYRQTLGQGPEFLTYFQNEAQLEKSRLLSDRFSAERPKGSFSTLEIQRTEQGDSAMYLCASSSLNQGTPLHFGNGTRLTVT.

J is TRBJ2-1 and V is TRBV7-6; 11 bases are shared with TRBD2. V gave up 4 bases and J gave up 6 bases; unmatched junction bases: 8. The CDR3 contains 16 residues. Germline-derived CDR1 and CDR2 are SGHVS and FNYEAQ. As DNA, the CDR3 is TGTGCCAGCAGCTCCACCGGACTAGCGGGCCTCAATGAGCAGTTCTTC. Protein sequence: CASSSTGLAGLNEQFF.

This clonotype was observed at least ten times. The chain has TRBV7-2 and TRBJ2-1; tentatively, D is TRBD1 or TRBD2 (6 bases each). The V gene lost 5 bases and the J gene lost 9 bases, with 14 bases spanning the gap. This CDR3 has 13 residues. Germline CDR1 reads SGHTA; CDR2 reads FQGNSA. As DNA, the CDR3 is TGTGCCAGCAGCCTCATGGGGGGCAGTGAGCAGTTCTTC. Translated, it gives CASSLMGGSEQFF.

This clonotype was counted ten times or more. The chain couples TRBV12-3 or TRBV12-4 to TRBJ2-1, with TRBD1 matching over 9 bases. This CDR3 contains 14 residues. The V segment lost 6 bases and the J segment 7 bases; nucleotides outside the gene matches: 7. The chain's CDR3 is CASRNTGGRNEQFF. The CDR3, as DNA: TGTGCCAGCAGGAATACAGGGGGCAGGAATGAGCAGTTCTTC.

This clonotype was counted ten times or more. This chain links TRBV28 with TRBJ2-7, with 15 bases fitting TRBD2. V lost 5 bases, J lost 1 base, and 6 bases stayed unmatched. The CDR3 has 17 residues. Germline V gene sequence: CDR1 MDHEN, CDR2 SYDVKM. CDR3: CASSGLAGGPSSYEQYF. The DNA of the CDR3 is TGTGCCAGCAGTGGACTAGCGGGAGGGCCCTCTTCCTACGAGCAGTACTTC. Variable domain in full (rest from reference TRBV28 and TRBJ2-7): DVKVTQSSRYLVKRTGEKVFLECVQDMDHENMFWYRQDPGLGLRLIYFSYDVKMKEKGDIPEGYSVSREKKERFSLILESASTNQTSMYLCASSGLAGGPSSYEQYFGPGTRLTVT.

The chain uses TRBV7-9 and TRBJ1-4; D may be TRBD1 (6 bases). This CDR3 comprises 16 residues. Trimming took 1 base from V and 0 from J, leaving 9 bases between them. CDR1 and CDR2 (germline): SEHNR, FQNEAQ (reference sequence). CDR3 protein: CASSLGQGTTNEKLFF. As DNA, the CDR3 is TGTGCCAGCAGCTTAGGGCAGGGGACAACTAATGAAAAACTGTTTTTT. Full variable domain (remainder filled in from reference TRBV7-9 and TRBJ1-4): DTGVSQNPRHKITKRGQNVTFRCDPISEHNRLYWYRQTLGQGPEFLTYFQNEAQLEKSRLLSDRFSAERPKGSFSTLEIQRTEQGDSAMYLCASSLGQGTTNEKLFFGSGTQLSVL.

This clonotype was observed many times. The chain couples TRBV5-1 to TRBJ2-1, with TRBD2 identical over 14 bases. The CDR3 consists of 18 residues. CDR1 and CDR2 (germline): SGHRS, YFSETQ. V lost 4 bases and J lost 5; bases outside the gene matches: 11. The CDR3 is CASSATSGGARWNNEQFF. The CDR3 DNA follows: TGCGCCAGCAGCGCGACTAGCGGGGGGGCCAGGTGGAACAATGAGCAGTTCTTC.

At least ten counts were recorded for this clonotype. V is TRBV29-1 and J is TRBJ2-1, with 8 bases aligning to TRBD1. V was pared by 4 bases and J by 6 bases, with 14 bases of the junction left unmatched. CDR1 SQVTM and CDR2 ANQGSEA come from the germline V gene. This CDR3 is 16 amino acids long. The CDR3 DNA follows: TGCAGCGTTGTCCCAGGGGGCCCGGGAACCGGCAATGAGCAGTTCTTC. Translated: CSVVPGGPGTGNEQFF.

This clonotype was counted a few times. V is TRBV15 and J is TRBJ2-1, with unresolved D. V lost 1 base, J lost 4 bases, and 14 bases lay in between. The length of the CDR3 is 16 residues. Germline-derived CDR1 and CDR2 are LNHNV and YYDKDF (reference sequence). The CDR3 DNA follows: TGTGCCACCAGCAGAGGGAACAGTGGTTCGTACAATGAGCAGTTCTTC. This gives the protein CATSRGNSGSYNEQFF.

As regards this clonotype: A read error may account for a junction end that differs from germline. The rearrangement links TRBV7-8 to TRBJ2-5; TRBD2 might be the D (6 bases). Germline-derived CDR1 and CDR2 are SGHVS and FQNEAQ. The CDR3 runs 16 residues. The CDR3, as DNA: TGTGCCGGCAGCTTAAGTAAAATTAGCGGTGGAGAGACCCAGTACTTC. It translates to CAGSLSKISGGETQYF. The complete variable domain, with remaining parts taken from reference TRBV7-8 and TRBJ2-5, reads GAGVSQSPRYKVAKRGQDVALRCDPISGHVSLFWYQQALGQGPEFLTYFQNEAQLDKSGLPSDRFFAERPEGSVSTLKIQRTQQEDSAVYLCAGSLSKISGGETQYFGPGTRLLVL.

This clonotype appeared many times. V and J are TRBV12-3 or TRBV12-4 and TRBJ2-2; D is ambiguous. CDR3 size: 14 residues. Deletions cut 4 bases from V and 8 bases from J, with 14 bases between. DNA for the CDR3: TGTGCCAGCAGTTACCCTGGGCCAGCTGGGGAGCTGTTTTTT. Protein product: CASSYPGPAGELFF.

This clonotype was detected many times. The chain uses TRBV12-5 and TRBJ2-7; 10 bases line up with TRBD2. The CDR3 has 16 residues. Germline V gene data show CDR1 as LGHNT and CDR2 as FRNRAP. V lost 4 bases to trimming and J lost 6 bases; unmatched junction nucleotides: 12. CDR3 protein: CASGSPPASGSGEQYF. The CDR3 nucleotides are TGTGCTAGTGGTTCCCCCCCGGCTAGCGGGAGCGGCGAGCAGTACTTC.

This clonotype was detected ten times or more. The V call is TRBV3-1, the J call TRBJ2-1; D perhaps matches TRBD2 (6 bases). CDR3 length equals 14 residues. The V end was cut by 0 bases, the J end by 10 bases, with 13 bases between. The germline V gene has CDR1 LGHDT and CDR2 YNNKEL (reference sequence). The CDR3 reads CASSQDLLAQEQFF. CDR3 bases: TGTGCCAGCAGCCAAGATTTACTAGCACAAGAGCAGTTCTTC.

This clonotype was detected many times. The V call is TRBV10-3, the J call TRBJ2-5, with 7 bases fitting TRBD2. With 2 bases clipped from V and 0 bases from J, the junction kept 6 bases outside the gene matches. The CDR3 contains 16 residues. Per germline, CDR1 ENHRY and CDR2 SYGVKD. The CDR3 spells CAISEVKRGNQETQYF. In DNA, the CDR3 is TGTGCCATCAGTGAGGTCAAGCGGGGAAACCAAGAGACCCAGTACTTC.

This chain links TRBV5-1 with TRBJ1-2, with 8 bases aligning to TRBD1. The germline V gene has CDR1 SGHRS and CDR2 YFSETQ. The ends lost 4 bases at V and 5 bases at J; junction bases unmatched: 7. The CDR3 consists of 14 residues. The CDR3 DNA reads as TGCGCCAGCAGCCGGGACAGGCGGGGATATGGCTACACCTTC. Encoded protein: CASSRDRRGYGYTF.

The table lists this clonotype with many counts. V gene TRBV28 combines with J gene TRBJ1-5, with 7 bases that match TRBD1. The germline CDR1 and CDR2 sequences are MDHEN and SYDVKM. With V trimmed by 7 bases and J by 2 bases, 5 bases remained unmatched. The CDR3 has 14 amino acids. CDR3 sequence reads: CASTSGQGNQPQHF. The DNA for the CDR3 is TGTGCCAGCACCTCCGGACAGGGCAATCAGCCCCAGCATTTT.

This clonotype appeared many times. The CDR3 DNA reads as TGTGCCATCAGTGAGTCGATACAGCCCAATGAGCAGTTCTTC. It codes for CAISESIQPNEQFF. V usage is TRBV10-3 and J usage is TRBJ2-1; D remains ambiguous. Germline-derived CDR1 and CDR2 are ENHRY and SYGVKD. Trimming shortened V by 0 bases and J by 6 bases, and 9 bases separated the two germline ends. This CDR3 is built from 14 residues.